The 21 T cell receptor beta chains below were found in one sample sequenced in a study of T cells after posttransplantation cyclophosphamide. Clones were read by immunoSEQ multiplex PCR, and TCRdb kept only the in-frame ones, dropping some. The sample holds 13,000 to 15,000 clones, around 74% seen once. Sequenced material: memory CD4+ T cells sorted from PBMCs. Receptors were obtained from a man aged 50 or older.

The genes are TRBV6-1 and TRBJ2-3; 10 bases map to TRBD2. Trimming cost V 7 bases and J 11 bases; bases outside gene matches: 12. CDR1 is MNHNS, CDR2 SASEGT, per germline. CDR3 length equals 14 residues. The CDR3: CASTFTERGGEQYF. The DNA for the CDR3 is TGTGCCAGCACTTTTACCGAGCGGGGGGGGGAGCAGTATTTT.

This rearrangement joins TRBV6-1 to TRBJ1-6, with D possibly TRBD1 on 6 matching bases. CDR3 size: 15 residues. Germline-derived CDR1 and CDR2 are MNHNS and SASEGT. V gave up 6 bases and J gave up 9 bases, with 18 bases separating them. The CDR3 region has the DNA TGTGCCAGCAGGGAACAGGGAACCTCAGGTTCACCCCTCCACTTT. This gives the protein CASREQGTSGSPLHF.

The CDR3 sequence: CASKRELGETQYF. The CDR3 DNA reads as TGTGCCAGCAAGCGGGAGTTGGGAGAGACCCAGTACTTC. The chain uses TRBV2 and TRBJ2-5; 8 bases fit TRBD2. Germline lookup yields CDR1 SNHLY and CDR2 FYNNEI. There are 13 residues in the CDR3. With V trimmed by 7 bases and J by 4 bases, 5 bases remained unmatched.

Concerning this clone: Within the sample, other DNA sequences also encode this same CDR3. This chain connects TRBV19 to TRBJ1-1; D is unclear. The germline gives CDR1 LNHDA, CDR2 SQIVND (reference sequence). With 2 bases removed from V and 5 bases from J, the gap between germline ends came to 12 bases. The CDR3 length is 14 residues. The CDR3 sequence is CASSIRTESTEAFF. The CDR3, as DNA: TGTGCCAGTAGTATACGCACGGAGAGTACTGAAGCTTTCTTT.

This clone was picked up a small number of times. The chain recombines TRBV6-6 with TRBJ2-2; tentative D call: TRBD1 (5 bases). Germline values: CDR1 MNHNY, CDR2 SVGAGI (reference sequence). The V gene lost 11 bases and the J gene lost 5 bases, with 12 bases spanning the gap. The CDR3 spans 12 residues. CDR3 DNA sequence: TGTGCCGGATCCAGGGAAACCGGGGAGCTGTTTTTT. Its translation is CAGSRETGELFF.

The V call is TRBV2, the J call TRBJ1-2; 7 bases match TRBD1. Germline assignment: CDR1 SNHLY and CDR2 FYNNEI. The CDR3 covers 13 residues. V dropped 5 bases and J dropped 6; count of bases not matched to a gene: 6. This CDR3 reads CASSLRDRDGYTF. The CDR3 DNA is TGTGCCAGCAGTCTACGGGACAGAGATGGCTACACCTTC.

The V call is TRBV4-2, the J call TRBJ2-2, with D perhaps matching TRBD2 (6 bases). Trimming pared 4 bases from V and 7 bases from J, leaving 16 bases between. Germline values: CDR1 LGHNA, CDR2 YNFKEQ. The CDR3 has 15 residues. The DNA of the CDR3 is TGTGCCAGCAGCCTTTGGGGGGTCAAAAACGGGGAGCTGTTTTTT. Translation: CASSLWGVKNGELFF.

This clone turned up a few times. The rearrangement links TRBV7-2 to TRBJ2-1; 10 bases align to TRBD2. CDR1 and CDR2 from the germline V gene are SGHTA and FQGNSA. The CDR3 consists of 16 residues. V was clipped by 0 bases and J by 9 bases; unmatched bases: 8. The CDR3 protein is CASSLARLAGRGEQFF. The CDR3 nucleotides are TGTGCCAGCAGCTTAGCTCGACTAGCGGGTAGGGGTGAGCAGTTCTTC.

The chain uses TRBV7-9 and TRBJ1-2, with a weak D call TRBD1 (5 bases). This CDR3 comprises 14 residues. Germline V lookup: CDR1 SEHNR, CDR2 FQNEAQ (reference sequence). With 5 bases removed from V and 4 bases from J, the gap between germline ends came to 14 bases. For the CDR3, the DNA is TGTGCCAGCAGCCGGACACGACAGCCCTATGGCTACACCTTC. Its protein is CASSRTRQPYGYTF.

The chain couples TRBV19 to TRBJ1-5; D uncertain. The CDR3 contains 17 residues. Germline assignment: CDR1 LNHDA and CDR2 SQIVND (reference sequence). V gave up 5 bases and J gave up 1 base, with 18 bases separating them. The CDR3 DNA reads as TGTGCCAGTAGTCCCAGCGGTGGCTATCGGAGCAATCAGCCCCAGCATTTT. Translating it yields CASSPSGGYRSNQPQHF. Together with reference TRBV19 and TRBJ1-5, the CDR3 gives the full variable domain: DGGITQSPKYLFRKEGQNVTLSCEQNLNHDAMYWYRQDPGQGLRLIYYSQIVNDFQKGDIAEGYSVSREKKESFPLTVTSAQKNPTAFYLCASSPSGGYRSNQPQHFGDGTRLSIL.

V is TRBV14 and J is TRBJ1-2; TRBD1 aligns across 9 bases. Germline V gene data show CDR1 as SGHDN and CDR2 as FVKESK. Trimming cost V 4 bases and J 2 bases; bases outside gene matches: 2. This CDR3 has 14 residues. CDR3 DNA: TGTGCCAGCAGCCGGGACAGGGCCAACTATGGCTACACCTTC. Protein product: CASSRDRANYGYTF.

This rearrangement joins TRBV6-6 to TRBJ1-4; D gene ambiguous. Germline assignment: CDR1 MNHNY and CDR2 SVGAGI (reference sequence). V dropped 4 bases and J dropped 0 bases, with 12 bases sitting between them. CDR3 length: 16 amino acids. CDR3 coding DNA: TGTGCCAGCAGTTTCCTCCCGTCCGCAACTAATGAAAAACTGTTTTTT. Encoded protein: CASSFLPSATNEKLFF.

This clone was seen just once. V and J are TRBV19 and TRBJ1-5; no clear D gene. The V gene lost 4 bases and the J gene lost 3 bases, with 7 bases spanning the gap. CDR1 and CDR2 from the germline V gene are LNHDA and SQIVND (reference sequence). The CDR3 runs to 13 residues. CDR3 in DNA: TGTGCCAGTAGTAAACAGATCAATCAGCCCCAGCATTTT. Translated: CASSKQINQPQHF.

This clone showed up just a few times. The V call is TRBV6-6, the J call TRBJ1-3; D is perhaps TRBD1 (5 bases). This CDR3 contains 12 residues. The V end was cut by 8 bases, the J end by 2 bases, with 7 bases between. Germline values: CDR1 MNHNY, CDR2 SVGAGI (reference sequence). CDR3 amino acids: CASGGAGNTIYF. The DNA of the CDR3 is TGTGCCAGCGGAGGGGCTGGAAACACCATATATTTT.

The chain is built from TRBV28 and TRBJ1-5; D possibly corresponds to TRBD1 (6 bases). The germline V gene has CDR1 MDHEN and CDR2 SYDVKM. The CDR3 runs to 16 residues. The V and J ends lost 2 bases and 2 bases respectively, with 13 bases between them. CDR3 in DNA: TGTGCCAGCAGTTTAGGGGGAGGGGGGCGCAATCAGCCCCAGCATTTT. Amino acids: CASSLGGGGRNQPQHF.

The chain combines TRBV5-1 with TRBJ1-1, with a tentative D call TRBD1 (6 bases). The germline gives CDR1 SGHRS, CDR2 YFSETQ. The CDR3 totals 14 residues. Trimming left V 0 bases short and J 11 bases short, with 17 bases between. The CDR3 here is CASSLGDKKSVAFF. The CDR3, as DNA: TGCGCCAGCAGCTTGGGGGACAAGAAAAGCGTGGCTTTCTTT.

This clone showed up just once. The chain has TRBV4-1 and TRBJ2-3; the match to TRBD2 covers 7 bases. Looked up from germline, CDR1 is MGHRA and CDR2 is YSYEKL. There are 17 residues in the CDR3. The J segment lost 4 bases and the V segment lost 3 bases, leaving 13 bases of the junction unmatched. The CDR3 DNA reads TGCGCCAGCAGCCACGAAACCCCCGAAGCGGGGCCAGATACGCAGTATTTT. This translates into CASSHETPEAGPDTQYF.

This sequence joins TRBV4-2 and TRBJ1-1; weak D call: TRBD1 (5 bases). Trimming cost V 0 bases and J 4 bases, with 9 bases left between them. The germline V gene encodes CDR1 LGHNA and CDR2 YNFKEQ. The CDR3 has 14 amino acids. CDR3 sequence reads: CASSQDWGGTEAFF. Here the CDR3 DNA reads TGTGCCAGCAGCCAAGATTGGGGGGGCACTGAAGCTTTCTTT.

This chain connects TRBV4-2 to TRBJ2-5; 10 bases fit TRBD2. This CDR3 comprises 16 residues. J gave up 4 bases and V 4 bases, and 9 bases lay outside the gene matches. CDR1 is LGHNA, CDR2 YNFKEQ, per germline. CDR3 DNA sequence: TGTGCCAGCAGCCCCATATTAGCGGGGGGAGGAGAGACCCAGTACTTC. This gives the protein CASSPILAGGGETQYF.

The V gene is TRBV4-3, the J gene TRBJ2-3; 10 nucleotides align to TRBD2. V was clipped by 2 bases and J by 9 bases; unmatched bases: 23. The CDR3 length is 20 residues. CDR1 LGHNA and CDR2 YSLEER come from the germline V gene. CDR3 nucleotides: TGCGCCAGCAGCCAAAGGGGGGATACAGTAGCGGGGGGAGATGTAACCACGCAGTATTTT. The encoded protein is CASSQRGDTVAGGDVTTQYF.

The rearrangement joins TRBV27 to TRBJ2-2; D not certain. The CDR3 covers 17 residues. Trimming removed 8 bases from V and 0 bases from J, with 19 bases in between. Germline V gene sequence: CDR1 MNHEY, CDR2 SMNVEV (reference sequence). CDR3 sequence: CASRTLFRSSNTGELFF. CDR3 DNA: TGTGCCAGCCGAACCCTTTTTAGAAGCTCGAACACCGGGGAGCTGTTTTTT.